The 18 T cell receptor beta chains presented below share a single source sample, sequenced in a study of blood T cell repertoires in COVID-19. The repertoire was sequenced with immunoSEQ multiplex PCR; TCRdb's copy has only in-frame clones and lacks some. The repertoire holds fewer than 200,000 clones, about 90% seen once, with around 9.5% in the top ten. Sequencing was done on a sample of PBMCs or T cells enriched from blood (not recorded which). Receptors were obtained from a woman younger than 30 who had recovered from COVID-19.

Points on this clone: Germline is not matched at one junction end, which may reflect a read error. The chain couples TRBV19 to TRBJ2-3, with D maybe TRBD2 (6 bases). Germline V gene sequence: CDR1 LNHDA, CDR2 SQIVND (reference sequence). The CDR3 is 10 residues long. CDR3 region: CASSGGTHNF. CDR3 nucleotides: TGTGCCAGTAGTGGGGGGACTCATAATTTT.

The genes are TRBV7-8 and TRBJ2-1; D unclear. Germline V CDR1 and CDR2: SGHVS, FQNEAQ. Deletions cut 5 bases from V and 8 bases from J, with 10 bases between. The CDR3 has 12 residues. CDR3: CASSPLSDEQFF. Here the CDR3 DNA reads TGTGCCAGCAGCCCACTAAGCGATGAGCAGTTCTTC.

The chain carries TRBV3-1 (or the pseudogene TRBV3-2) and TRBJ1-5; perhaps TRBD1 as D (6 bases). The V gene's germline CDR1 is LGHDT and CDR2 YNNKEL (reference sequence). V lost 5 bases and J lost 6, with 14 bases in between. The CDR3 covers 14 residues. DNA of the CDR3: TGTGCCAGCAGCGGCAGGGGTCACGGTCAGCCCCAGCATTTT. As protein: CASSGRGHGQPQHF.

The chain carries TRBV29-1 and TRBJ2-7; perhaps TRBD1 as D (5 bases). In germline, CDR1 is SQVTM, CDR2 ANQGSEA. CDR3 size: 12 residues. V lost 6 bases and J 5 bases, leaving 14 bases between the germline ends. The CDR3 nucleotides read TGCAGCGTGGACATAAGGGTAAACGAGCAGTACTTC. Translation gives CSVDIRVNEQYF.

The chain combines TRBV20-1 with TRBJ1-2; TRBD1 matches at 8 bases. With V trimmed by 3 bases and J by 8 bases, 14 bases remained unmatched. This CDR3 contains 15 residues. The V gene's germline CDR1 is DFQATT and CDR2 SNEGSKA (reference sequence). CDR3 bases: TGCAGTGCTAGTCGGGCCCCAGGGGGCGCTTGGGGCTACACCTTC. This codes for CSASRAPGGAWGYTF.

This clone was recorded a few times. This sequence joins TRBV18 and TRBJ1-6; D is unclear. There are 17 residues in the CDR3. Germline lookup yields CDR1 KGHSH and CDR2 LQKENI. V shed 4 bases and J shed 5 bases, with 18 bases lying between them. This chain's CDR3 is CASSLRQVGPNNSPLHF. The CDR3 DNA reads TGTGCCAGCTCACTCCGTCAAGTCGGTCCTAATAATTCACCCCTCCACTTT.

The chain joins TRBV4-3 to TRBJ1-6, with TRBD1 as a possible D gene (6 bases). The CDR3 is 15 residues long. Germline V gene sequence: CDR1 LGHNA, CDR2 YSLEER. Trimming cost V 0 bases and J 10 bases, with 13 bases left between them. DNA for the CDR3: TGCGCCAGCAGCCAAGATCCCGACAGGCGATCACCCCTCCACTTT. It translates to CASSQDPDRRSPLHF.

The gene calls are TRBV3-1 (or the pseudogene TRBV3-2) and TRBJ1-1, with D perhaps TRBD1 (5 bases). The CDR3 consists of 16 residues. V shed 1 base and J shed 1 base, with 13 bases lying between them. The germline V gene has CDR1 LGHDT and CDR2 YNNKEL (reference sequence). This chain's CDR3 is CASSQAPIRGNTEAFF. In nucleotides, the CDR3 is TGTGCCAGCAGCCAAGCCCCTATAAGGGGGAACACTGAAGCTTTCTTT.

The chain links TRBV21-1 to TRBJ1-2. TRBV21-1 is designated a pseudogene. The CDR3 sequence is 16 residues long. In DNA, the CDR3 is TGTGCCAGCAGAGACCCCTCTGAGGAATGGAGTAGTGGCTACACCTTC. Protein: CASRDPSEEWSSGYTF.

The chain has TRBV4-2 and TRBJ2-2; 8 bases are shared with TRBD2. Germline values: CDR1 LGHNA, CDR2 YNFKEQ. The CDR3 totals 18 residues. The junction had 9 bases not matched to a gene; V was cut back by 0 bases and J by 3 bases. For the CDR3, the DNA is TGTGCCAGCAGCCAAGATATAGACGGGGGGGATTACACCGGGGAGCTGTTTTTT. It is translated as CASSQDIDGGDYTGELFF.

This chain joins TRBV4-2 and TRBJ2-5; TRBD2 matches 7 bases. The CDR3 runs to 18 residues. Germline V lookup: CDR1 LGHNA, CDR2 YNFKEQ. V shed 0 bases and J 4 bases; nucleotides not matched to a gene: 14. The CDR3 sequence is CASSQDPLGGGGRETQYF. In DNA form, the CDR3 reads TGTGCCAGCAGCCAAGATCCACTTGGGGGGGGAGGAAGAGAGACCCAGTACTTC.

The CDR3 DNA reads TGTGCCAGCAGCCAAGGACGGACAGGGGTGTACGAGCAGTACTTC. Amino acids: CASSQGRTGVYEQYF. The rearrangement links TRBV3-1 (or the pseudogene TRBV3-2) to TRBJ2-7; TRBD1 matches at 9 bases. Germline values: CDR1 LGHDT, CDR2 YNNKEL (reference sequence). The CDR3 is made up of 15 amino acids. After removal of 1 base from V and 4 bases from J, the junction contained 5 bases not matched to a gene.

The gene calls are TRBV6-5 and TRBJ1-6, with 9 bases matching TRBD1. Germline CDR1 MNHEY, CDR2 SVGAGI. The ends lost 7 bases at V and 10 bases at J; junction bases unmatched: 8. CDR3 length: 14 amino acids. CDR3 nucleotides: TGTGCCAGCACCCGGGACAGGGTGCGATCACCCCTCCACTTT. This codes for CASTRDRVRSPLHF.

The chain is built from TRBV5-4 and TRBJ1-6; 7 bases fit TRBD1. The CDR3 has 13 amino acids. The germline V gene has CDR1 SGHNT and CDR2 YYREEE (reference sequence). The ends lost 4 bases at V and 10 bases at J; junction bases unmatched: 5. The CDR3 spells CASSLDRNSPLHF. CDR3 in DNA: TGTGCCAGCAGCCTGGACAGGAACTCACCCCTCCACTTT.

CDR3 DNA: TGTGCCAGTAGTATTATTACGGGAGACTACAGCGAGCAGTACTTC. Translating it yields CASSIITGDYSEQYF. The J gene is TRBJ2-7, the V gene TRBV19, with D possibly matching TRBD2 (6 bases). Germline loops: CDR1 LNHDA, CDR2 SQIVND (reference sequence). This CDR3 is built from 15 residues. Trimming removed 3 bases from V and 6 bases from J, with 18 bases in between.

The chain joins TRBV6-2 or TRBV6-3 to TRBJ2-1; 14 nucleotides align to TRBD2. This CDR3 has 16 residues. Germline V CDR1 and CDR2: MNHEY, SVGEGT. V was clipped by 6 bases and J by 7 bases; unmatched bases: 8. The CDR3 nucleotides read TGTGCCAGCAGCCGACTAGCGGGGGGGCCTGGGAATGAGCAGTTCTTC. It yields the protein CASSRLAGGPGNEQFF.

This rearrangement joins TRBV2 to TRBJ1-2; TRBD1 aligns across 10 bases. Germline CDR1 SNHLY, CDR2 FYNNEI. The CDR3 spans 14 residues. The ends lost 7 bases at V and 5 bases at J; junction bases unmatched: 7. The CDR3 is CASIRQGAGYGYTF. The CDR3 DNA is TGTGCCAGCATACGACAGGGGGCTGGGTATGGCTACACCTTC.

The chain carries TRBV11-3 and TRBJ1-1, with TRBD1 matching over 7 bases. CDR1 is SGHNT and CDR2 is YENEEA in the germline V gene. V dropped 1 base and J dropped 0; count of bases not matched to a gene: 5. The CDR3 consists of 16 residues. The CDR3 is CASSLGTGGMNTEAFF. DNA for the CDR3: TGTGCCAGCAGCTTAGGGACAGGAGGGATGAACACTGAAGCTTTCTTT.